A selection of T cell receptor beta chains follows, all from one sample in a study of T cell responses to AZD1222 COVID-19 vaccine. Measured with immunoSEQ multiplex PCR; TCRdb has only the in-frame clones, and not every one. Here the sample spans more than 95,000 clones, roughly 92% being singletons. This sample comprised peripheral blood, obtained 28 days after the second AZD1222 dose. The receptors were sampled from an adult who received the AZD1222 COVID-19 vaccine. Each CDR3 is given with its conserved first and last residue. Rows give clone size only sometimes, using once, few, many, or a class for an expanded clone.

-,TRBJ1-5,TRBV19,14,CASSMGQGGQPQHF
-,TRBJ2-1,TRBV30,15,CAWSPFLEGDNEQFF
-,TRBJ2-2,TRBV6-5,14,CASKRDRGDGELFF
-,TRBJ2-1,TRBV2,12,CASSDRGNEQFF
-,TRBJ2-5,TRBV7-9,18,CASSPGVGGLNNQETQYF
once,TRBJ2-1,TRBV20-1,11,CSARAQVEQFF
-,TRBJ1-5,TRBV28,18,CASSSPRRDRGHDQPQHF
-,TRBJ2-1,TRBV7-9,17,CASSPRGGESAYNEQFF
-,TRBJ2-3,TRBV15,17,CATSRDITGVGTDTQYF
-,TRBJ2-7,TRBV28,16,CASSPPLGGRNYEQYF
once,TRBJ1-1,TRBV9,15,CASSPLRAAGTEAFF
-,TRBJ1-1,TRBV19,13,CASKGVGETEAFF
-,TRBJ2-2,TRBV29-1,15,CSALLAGVRTGELFF
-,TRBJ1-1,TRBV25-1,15,CASRKGGTVNTEAFF
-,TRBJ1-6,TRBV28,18,CASSTLGVGDSYNSPLHF